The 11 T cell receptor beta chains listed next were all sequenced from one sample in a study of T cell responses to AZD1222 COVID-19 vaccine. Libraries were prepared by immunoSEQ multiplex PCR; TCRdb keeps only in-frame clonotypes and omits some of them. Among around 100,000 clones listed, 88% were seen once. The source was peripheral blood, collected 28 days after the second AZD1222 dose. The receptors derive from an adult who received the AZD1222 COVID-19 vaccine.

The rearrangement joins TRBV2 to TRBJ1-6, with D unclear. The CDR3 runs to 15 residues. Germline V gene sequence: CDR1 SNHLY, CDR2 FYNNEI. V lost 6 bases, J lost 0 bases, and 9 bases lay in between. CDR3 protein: CASSLGSSYNSPLHF. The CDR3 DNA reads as TGTGCCAGCAGCCTAGGCAGCTCCTATAATTCACCCCTCCACTTT.

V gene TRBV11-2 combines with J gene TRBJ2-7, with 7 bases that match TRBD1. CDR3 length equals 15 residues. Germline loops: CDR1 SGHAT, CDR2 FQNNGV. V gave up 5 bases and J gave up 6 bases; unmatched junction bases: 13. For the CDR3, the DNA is TGTGCCAGCAGCCCCACACGACAGGGTCTCAGCGAGCAGTACTTC. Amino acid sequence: CASSPTRQGLSEQYF.

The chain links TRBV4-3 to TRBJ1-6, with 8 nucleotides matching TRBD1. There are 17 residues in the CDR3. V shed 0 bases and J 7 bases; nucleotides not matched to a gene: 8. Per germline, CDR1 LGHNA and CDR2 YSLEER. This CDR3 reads CASSQDQGQGANSPLHF. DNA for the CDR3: TGCGCCAGCAGCCAAGATCAAGGGCAGGGGGCGAATTCACCCCTCCACTTT.

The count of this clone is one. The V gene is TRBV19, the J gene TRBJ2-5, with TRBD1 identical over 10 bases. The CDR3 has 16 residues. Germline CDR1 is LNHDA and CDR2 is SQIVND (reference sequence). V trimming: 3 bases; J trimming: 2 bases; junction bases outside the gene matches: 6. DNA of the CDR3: TGTGCCAGTAGTATTGGCGGGGGACAGGGGCAAGAGACCCAGTACTTC. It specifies CASSIGGGQGQETQYF.

CDR3 protein: CASGLGPTEAFF. The CDR3 nucleotides are TGTGCCAGCGGCCTCGGACCCACTGAAGCTTTCTTT. J is TRBJ1-1 and V is TRBV28; no clear D gene. Looked up from germline, CDR1 is MDHEN and CDR2 is SYDVKM. Trimming shortened V by 8 bases and J by 4 bases, and 11 bases separated the two germline ends. The CDR3 sequence is 12 residues long.

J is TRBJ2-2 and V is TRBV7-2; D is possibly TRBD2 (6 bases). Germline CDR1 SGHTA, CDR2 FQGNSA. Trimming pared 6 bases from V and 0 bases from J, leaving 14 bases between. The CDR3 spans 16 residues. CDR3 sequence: CASSLTSRANTGELFF. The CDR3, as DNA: TGTGCCAGCAGTCTCACTAGCCGAGCGAACACCGGGGAGCTGTTTTTT.

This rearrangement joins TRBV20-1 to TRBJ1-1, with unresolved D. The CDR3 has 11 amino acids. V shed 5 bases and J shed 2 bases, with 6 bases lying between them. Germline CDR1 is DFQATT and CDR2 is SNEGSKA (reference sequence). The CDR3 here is CSAPANTEAFF. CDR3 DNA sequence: TGCAGTGCTCCGGCAAACACTGAAGCTTTCTTT.

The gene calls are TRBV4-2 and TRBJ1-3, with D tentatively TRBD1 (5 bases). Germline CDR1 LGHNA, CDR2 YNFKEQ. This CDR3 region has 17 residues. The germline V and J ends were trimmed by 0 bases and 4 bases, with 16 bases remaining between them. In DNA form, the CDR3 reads TGTGCCAGCAGCCAAGATCAGGCGGCAGGGTGGGGAAACACCATATATTTT. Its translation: CASSQDQAAGWGNTIYF.

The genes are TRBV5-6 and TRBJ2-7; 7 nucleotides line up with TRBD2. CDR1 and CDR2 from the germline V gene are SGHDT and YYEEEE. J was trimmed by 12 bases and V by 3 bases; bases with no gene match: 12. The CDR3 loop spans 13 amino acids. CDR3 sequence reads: CASSSEARGRGYF. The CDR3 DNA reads TGTGCCAGCAGCTCAGAAGCGCGGGGGAGAGGGTACTTC.

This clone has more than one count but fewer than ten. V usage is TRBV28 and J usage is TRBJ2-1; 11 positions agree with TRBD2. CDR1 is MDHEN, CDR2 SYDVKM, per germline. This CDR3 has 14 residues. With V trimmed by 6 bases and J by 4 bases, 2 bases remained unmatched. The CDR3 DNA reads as TGTGCCAGCAGGACTAGCGGGGAATACAATGAGCAGTTCTTC. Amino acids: CASRTSGEYNEQFF. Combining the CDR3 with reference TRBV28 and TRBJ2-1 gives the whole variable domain DVKVTQSSRYLVKRTGEKVFLECVQDMDHENMFWYRQDPGLGLRLIYFSYDVKMKEKGDIPEGYSVSREKKERFSLILESASTNQTSMYLCASRTSGEYNEQFFGPGTRLTVL.

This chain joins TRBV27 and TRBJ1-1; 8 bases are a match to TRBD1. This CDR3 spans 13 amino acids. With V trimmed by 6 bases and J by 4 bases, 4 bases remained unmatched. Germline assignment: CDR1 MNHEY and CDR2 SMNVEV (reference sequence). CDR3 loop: CASSTGGGTEAFF. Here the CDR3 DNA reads TGTGCCAGCAGCACAGGGGGAGGCACTGAAGCTTTCTTT.